This T cell receptor beta chain is drawn from a study of blood T cell repertoires in COVID-19. Study details: Material from acute and convalescent COVID-19 was sourced from the United States, Italy and Spain.

Sequencing was performed with immunoSEQ multiplex PCR; in TCRdb, only in-frame clones are kept and a portion is missing. The table includes fewer than 40,000 clones, over 75% detected once. V was cut by 4 bases and J by 5 bases, with 17 bases left in between. The CDR3 length is 15 residues. The germline V gene has CDR1 LGHDT and CDR2 YNNKEL (reference sequence). This clonotype was sampled from a man aged 60 to 69 with acute or convalescent COVID-19. The genes are TRBV3-1 (or the pseudogene TRBV3-2) and TRBJ2-5, with D perhaps matching TRBD2 (6 bases). Material for sequencing was peripheral blood. CDR3 in amino acids: CASSLLSGVRETQYF. Written as DNA, the CDR3 is TGTGCCAGCAGCCTTCTCTCGGGAGTACGGGAGACCCAGTACTTC.